The 30 T cell receptor beta chains presented below share a single source sample, sequenced in a study of cytomegalovirus exposure and HLA in healthy donors. Both 60 Vbeta primers and 13 Jbeta primers went into the PCR. The table came from immunoSEQ multiplex PCR; TCRdb's copy has only in-frame clones and leaves some out. The table lists over 85,000 clones, roughly 8.2% of them singletons. The sequencing sample was made of PBMCs. These receptors were collected from a man between 45 and 60 years old in good health and CMV-seronegative.

The V call is TRBV7-3, the J call TRBJ2-3; TRBD2 agrees at 7 bases. The CDR3 covers 16 residues. V shed 3 bases and J 0 bases; nucleotides not matched to a gene: 6. Germline values: CDR1 SGHTA, CDR2 FQGTGA. The DNA of the CDR3 is TGTGCCAGCAGCTTCCTGGGGGGGACTAGCACAGATACGCAGTATTTT. Translation gives CASSFLGGTSTDTQYF.

This clone was seen only a few times. The chain has TRBV19 and TRBJ2-2; D might be TRBD2 (5 bases). CDR1 and CDR2 (germline): LNHDA, SQIVND (reference sequence). Trimming pared 5 bases from V and 1 base from J, leaving 8 bases between. The CDR3 length is 14 residues. The CDR3: CASSSGMNTGELFF. DNA of the CDR3: TGTGCCAGTAGTTCGGGGATGAACACCGGGGAGCTGTTTTTT.

The chain employs TRBV2 and TRBJ2-5; 9 bases are a match to TRBD2. The J segment lost 5 bases and the V segment lost 8 bases, leaving 12 bases of the junction unmatched. CDR3 length equals 15 residues. The germline V gene has CDR1 SNHLY and CDR2 FYNNEI. CDR3 in DNA: TGTGCCAGCTTTGATGGCGGCGGGGGGGCGGAGACCCAGTACTTC. Its translation: CASFDGGGGAETQYF. The complete variable domain, with remaining parts taken from reference TRBV2 and TRBJ2-5, reads EPEVTQTPSHQVTQMGQEVILRCVPISNHLYFYWYRQILGQKVEFLVSFYNNEISEKSEIFDDQFSVERPDGSNFTLKIRSTKLEDSAMYFCASFDGGGGAETQYFGPGTRLLVL.

This clone has just a few counts. In DNA, the CDR3 is TGTGCCAGCAGCCAACCAGGGGTAACCTATAATTCACCCCTCCACTTT. Translating gives CASSQPGVTYNSPLHF. V gene TRBV14 combines with J gene TRBJ1-6, with TRBD1 as a possible D gene (6 bases). Germline assignment: CDR1 SGHDN and CDR2 FVKESK. Trimming took off 2 bases at V and 2 bases at J, with 10 bases between the two ends. This CDR3 contains 16 residues.

This rearrangement joins TRBV10-3 to TRBJ1-2; TRBD1 might be the D (5 bases). Germline values: CDR1 ENHRY, CDR2 SYGVKD. This CDR3 has 14 amino acids. The ends were cut back, 5 bases at V and 6 bases at J, with 16 bases in the middle. CDR3 amino acids: CAISSQDQSNGYTF. CDR3 nucleotides: TGTGCCATCAGTTCACAGGATCAAAGTAATGGCTACACCTTC.

This clone has only a few counts. The V and J genes are TRBV9 and TRBJ2-3, with 8 bases lining up with TRBD2. Per the germline V gene, CDR1 is SGDLS and CDR2 is YYNGEE. V dropped 0 bases and J dropped 2; count of bases not matched to a gene: 8. The CDR3 runs 17 residues. The DNA of the CDR3 is TGTGCCAGCAGCGTAGACTCGCGGGGGGCCGCCACAGATACGCAGTATTTT. Its protein product is CASSVDSRGAATDTQYF.

This clone was detected a few times. V usage is TRBV7-2 and J usage is TRBJ1-5; tentatively, D is TRBD1 (6 bases). Trimming removed 5 bases at V and 2 bases at J, with 7 bases between. The CDR3 contains 13 residues. The V gene's germline CDR1 is SGHTA and CDR2 FQGNSA. The CDR3 reads CASSRQGNQPQHF. The CDR3 DNA reads TGTGCCAGCAGCCGACAGGGCAATCAGCCCCAGCATTTT.

In its sample, this clone was seen a few times. The chain employs TRBV19 and TRBJ1-3; 7 bases are a match to TRBD1. The CDR3 has 16 residues. Trimming cost V 4 bases and J 2 bases; bases outside gene matches: 8. Germline CDR1 and CDR2: LNHDA and SQIVND (reference sequence). The CDR3 DNA sequence: TGTGCCAGTAGTAACCACAGGGGAGAAGCTGGAAACACCATATATTTT. Residues: CASSNHRGEAGNTIYF. The whole variable domain, remainder taken from reference TRBV19 and TRBJ1-3, is DGGITQSPKYLFRKEGQNVTLSCEQNLNHDAMYWYRQDPGQGLRLIYYSQIVNDFQKGDIAEGYSVSREKKESFPLTVTSAQKNPTAFYLCASSNHRGEAGNTIYFGEGSWLTVV.

The chain uses TRBV29-1 and TRBJ2-3, with 13 positions matching TRBD2. This CDR3 is 15 amino acids long. The germline CDR1 and CDR2 sequences are SQVTM and ANQGSEA. V shed 6 bases and J 2 bases; nucleotides not matched to a gene: 5. The CDR3 region is CSVQGLAGYTDTQYF. Written as DNA, the CDR3 is TGCAGCGTCCAGGGACTAGCGGGATACACAGATACGCAGTATTTT.

This clone has more than one count but fewer than ten. The chain uses TRBV27 and TRBJ2-2, with D maybe TRBD2 (6 bases). The V end lost 4 bases, the J end lost 4 bases, and 13 bases lay between the germline ends. Germline V gives CDR1 MNHEY, CDR2 SMNVEV (reference sequence). The CDR3 runs to 15 residues. For the CDR3, the DNA is TGTGCCAGCAGTTGGGGGTTGGGGGGCACCGGGGAGCTGTTTTTT. It encodes CASSWGLGGTGELFF.

This clone came up a few times. The genes are TRBV4-2 and TRBJ1-2; 7 nucleotides line up with TRBD1. Germline CDR1 reads LGHNA; CDR2 reads YNFKEQ. The ends lost 2 bases at V and 5 bases at J; junction bases unmatched: 8. This CDR3 spans 15 amino acids. CDR3 DNA: TGTGCCAGCAGCCAATTTTCCGACAGGGAATATGGCTACACCTTC. It specifies CASSQFSDREYGYTF.

This clone was seen only a few times. The chain links TRBV10-3 to TRBJ2-3; a weak D match, TRBD2 (5 bases). The CDR3 covers 15 residues. Trimming cost V 0 bases and J 1 base, with 8 bases left between them. CDR1 is ENHRY, CDR2 SYGVKD, per germline. CDR3 in DNA: TGTGCCATCAGTGAGTCGATTAGCGGCACAGATACGCAGTATTTT. This gives the protein CAISESISGTDTQYF.

V usage is TRBV5-8 and J usage is TRBJ2-7, with 10 bases lining up with TRBD2. The V segment lost 3 bases and the J segment 9 bases; nucleotides outside the gene matches: 21. CDR1 and CDR2 from the germline V gene are SGHTS and YDEGEE. The CDR3 extends over 18 amino acids. CDR3 sequence reads: CASSSLGPWTSGDVAQYF. The CDR3 nucleotides read TGTGCCAGCAGCTCTCTCGGACCCTGGACTAGCGGAGATGTCGCGCAGTACTTC.

CDR3 region: CASSDFIGTANEKLFF. The CDR3 coding sequence is TGTGCCAGCAGTGATTTTATCGGGACAGCGAATGAAAAACTGTTTTTT. The chain combines TRBV2 with TRBJ1-4; TRBD1 matches 7 bases. Germline CDR1 and CDR2: SNHLY and FYNNEI. This CDR3 is built from 16 residues. V lost 3 bases, J lost 5 bases, and 9 bases stayed unmatched.

This clone was seen only a few times. This chain connects TRBV2 to TRBJ1-1; 9 nucleotides agree with TRBD1. V lost 6 bases and J lost 1; bases outside the gene matches: 3. Per the germline V gene, CDR1 is SNHLY and CDR2 is FYNNEI. This CDR3 comprises 14 residues. The CDR3 protein is CASRQGQGNTEAFF. The DNA for the CDR3 is TGTGCCAGCAGGCAGGGACAGGGGAACACTGAAGCTTTCTTT.

The V gene is TRBV27, the J gene TRBJ2-1; 7 nucleotides agree with TRBD2. Germline V gives CDR1 MNHEY, CDR2 SMNVEV (reference sequence). V shed 3 bases and J 0 bases; nucleotides not matched to a gene: 5. CDR3 length: 16 residues. The CDR3 protein is CASSFWGGSSYNEQFF. The DNA of the CDR3 is TGTGCCAGCAGTTTCTGGGGGGGAAGCTCCTACAATGAGCAGTTCTTC.

This clone showed up just a few times. The gene calls are TRBV5-4 and TRBJ2-2; 9 nucleotides line up with TRBD2. The J segment lost 7 bases and the V segment lost 0 bases, leaving 7 bases of the junction unmatched. There are 16 residues in the CDR3. CDR1 is SGHNT and CDR2 is YYREEE in the germline V gene (reference sequence). The CDR3 is CASSLAGRGGRGELFF. The DNA of the CDR3 is TGTGCCAGCAGCTTGGCAGGGCGGGGGGGCCGCGGGGAGCTGTTTTTT.

This clone was seen more than once but under ten times. The rearrangement uses TRBV6-1 and TRBJ2-5, with unresolved D. V lost 2 bases to trimming and J lost 5 bases, with 9 bases between them. From germline, CDR1 is MNHNS and CDR2 SASEGT. This CDR3 region has 13 residues. In DNA, the CDR3 is TGTGCCAGCAGTGAATACCCCGGGGAGACCCAGTACTTC. This gives the protein CASSEYPGETQYF.

V is TRBV5-5 and J is TRBJ2-4; the match to TRBD1 covers 9 bases. This CDR3 is built from 14 residues. Trimming took 5 bases from V and 8 from J; bases not matched to a gene: 8. Germline-derived CDR1 and CDR2 are SGHKS and YYEKEE (reference sequence). The CDR3 reads CASRPDRGGDIQYF. The CDR3 bases are TGTGCCAGCAGACCGGACAGGGGAGGCGACATTCAGTACTTC.

On this clone itself: The conserved final phenylalanine or tryptophan is absent from the CDR3, which likely points to a read error. It is unclear where the CDR3 begins or ends on the DNA, so no DNA is shown, and the CDR3 is as TCRdb lists it. The chain links TRBV6-1 to TRBJ2-3; TRBD2, the table's D call, lacks a check against the DNA. The germline CDR1 and CDR2 sequences are MNHNS and SASEGT. The CDR3 is 15 residues long, ends included. This CDR3 is CASTYSGGAADTKYL.

The chain carries TRBV5-1 and TRBJ2-2; a possible D gene is TRBD2 (7 bases). Trimming shortened V by 4 bases and J by 6 bases, and 16 bases separated the two germline ends. This CDR3 is 15 amino acids long. Looked up from germline, CDR1 is SGHRS and CDR2 is YFSETQ. CDR3 loop: CASSQGTTRAGELFF. The CDR3 DNA follows: TGCGCCAGCAGCCAGGGGACTACTCGAGCCGGGGAGCTGTTTTTT. Together with reference TRBV5-1 and TRBJ2-2, the CDR3 gives the full variable domain: KAGVTQTPRYLIKTRGQQVTLSCSPISGHRSVSWYQQTPGQGLQFLFEYFSETQRNKGNFPGRFSGRQFSNSRSEMNVSTLELGDSALYLCASSQGTTRAGELFFGEGSRLTVL.

This clone was counted a few times. This chain links TRBV7-3 with TRBJ1-3; TRBD1 matches 10 bases. V shed 5 bases, J shed 2 bases, and the junction held 3 bases outside the gene matches. CDR1 SGHTA and CDR2 FQGTGA come from the germline V gene. The CDR3 runs 15 residues. The CDR3 region has the DNA TGTGCCAGCAGCCTAGGGACAGGGGCTGGAAACACCATATATTTT. This codes for CASSLGTGAGNTIYF.

In this sample, this clone turned up a few times. The chain joins TRBV7-2 to TRBJ2-3, with TRBD2 matching over 7 bases. This CDR3 is built from 15 residues. V lost 0 bases and J lost 4; bases outside the gene matches: 4. CDR1 and CDR2 from the germline V gene are SGHTA and FQGNSA. The CDR3 coding sequence is TGTGCCAGCAGCTTAGCGGGAGGGCCATCAGATACGCAGTATTTT. This gives the protein CASSLAGGPSDTQYF.

This chain links TRBV19 with TRBJ1-6, with D unclear. From germline, CDR1 is LNHDA and CDR2 SQIVND (reference sequence). V lost 6 bases to trimming and J lost 7 bases, with 16 bases between them. This CDR3 has 15 residues. CDR3 region: CASSRLPGTNSPLHF. As DNA, the CDR3 is TGTGCCAGTAGCCGTCTCCCAGGTACAAATTCACCCCTCCACTTT.

The genes are TRBV2 and TRBJ2-5; D gene uncertain. The J call may be in error: the DNA end matches TRBJ2-7 better. In germline, CDR1 is SNHLY, CDR2 FYNNEI. This CDR3 region has 13 residues. The CDR3 sequence is CANSTVGSYEQYF. Here the CDR3 DNA reads TGTGCCAACTCAACCGTCGGGTCCTACGAGCAGTACTTC.

The chain recombines TRBV2 with TRBJ2-3; maybe TRBD2 (7 bases). The ends were cut back, 9 bases at V and 0 bases at J, with 16 bases in the middle. The length of the CDR3 is 15 residues. Germline V gene sequence: CDR1 SNHLY, CDR2 FYNNEI. The CDR3 DNA follows: TGTGCCAGTCCTAAGGCGGGGGCAAGCACAGATACGCAGTATTTT. Translating it yields CASPKAGASTDTQYF.

There are a few counts of this clone. This chain uses TRBV10-2 with TRBJ2-3; D may be TRBD1 (5 bases). CDR1 and CDR2 (germline): WSHSY, SAAADI. The V and J ends lost 2 bases and 5 bases respectively, with 5 bases between them. CDR3 length: 12 residues. In nucleotides, the CDR3 is TGCGCCAGCAGTGAGAGGGGAGATACGCAGTATTTT. Protein: CASSERGDTQYF.

This chain joins TRBV4-1 and TRBJ1-2; TRBD1 matches 7 bases. This CDR3 is 14 amino acids long. J gave up 8 bases and V 4 bases, and 10 bases lay outside the gene matches. Looked up from germline, CDR1 is MGHRA and CDR2 is YSYEKL. The CDR3 DNA reads TGCGCCAGCAGCCTTACAGGGGCAGTGGCGGGCTACACCTTC. Its protein product is CASSLTGAVAGYTF.

This clone was picked up a small number of times. The V call is TRBV20-1, the J call TRBJ2-5, with a tentative D call TRBD2 (5 bases). Near its end, the DNA agrees better with TRBJ2-7, so the J call may be wrong. This CDR3 has 11 residues. Germline values: CDR1 DFQATT, CDR2 SNEGSKA (reference sequence). CDR3 region: CSGTYSYEQYF. Here the CDR3 DNA reads TGCAGTGGGACTTACTCCTACGAGCAGTACTTC.

The chain carries TRBV19 and TRBJ2-2, with 8 bases fitting TRBD1. The V segment lost 10 bases and the J segment 3 bases; nucleotides outside the gene matches: 10. CDR1 is LNHDA, CDR2 SQIVND, per germline (reference sequence). The CDR3 has 15 residues. This chain's CDR3 is CATLSTGGYTGELFF. The CDR3 DNA reads as TGTGCCACTCTTTCTACAGGGGGATACACCGGGGAGCTGTTTTTT.